The rows below give T cell receptor beta chains drawn from one sample of a study of CD8 T cells in Susac syndrome. TCRdb re-derived calls from the immunoSEQ multiplex PCR reads in MiXCR, one entry per CDR3 protein. The sample records 100,000 to 150,000 distinct CDR3 sequences, about 93% being singletons. The sample consisted of CD8+ T cells from PBMCs. The receptors originated from a human donor with Susac syndrome. The conserved cysteine and the conserved F or W are not part of the CDR3 here. Fields, in order: D gene, V gene, CDR3 protein. The D gene is left open where the match is weak.

>.|TRBV18
ASSPPHMELTEAF
>TRBD1|TRBV30
AWWGQENTEAF
>.|TRBV12-3/TRBV12-4
ASSFPNEKLF
>.|TRBV6-5
ASSYGRGEDIQY
>.|TRBV3-1
ASSQDGSPNEQY
>.|TRBV9
ASSDKDNTEAF
>TRBD2|TRBV27
ASSSGLAGENEQF
>TRBD2|TRBV7-9
ASSLGGSGGPQETQY
>.|TRBV13
ASRLAVNTGELF
>.|TRBV9
ASSVWEDPTDTQY
>TRBD2|TRBV4-2
ASSQESGGLAGGTDTQY
>.|TRBV2
ASSEAEEAVTALDNEQF
>.|TRBV4-3
ASSQDPGRGANVLT
>TRBD1|TRBV30
AWRYRGNTEAF